What follows describes a single T cell receptor beta chain. Its specificity is not known. PCR primers comprised 60 Vbeta and 13 Jbeta primers. Here immunoSEQ multiplex PCR was the method, and the copy in TCRdb shows in-frame clones only, minus some. This sample carries about 80,000 clones, less than 80% of them seen once, and the ten largest clones take around an eighth. This entry is derived from a study of cytomegalovirus exposure and HLA in healthy donors. Study findings and constraints: Earlier analysis looked at TCR beta V segments, and most were productive about 87% or about 30% of the time.

Germline V gene lookup returns CDR1 LNHDA and CDR2 SQIVND (reference sequence). The V end lost 7 bases, the J end lost 7 bases, and 13 bases lay between the germline ends. The CDR3 extends over 12 amino acids. The sample consisted of PBMCs. This clonotype was obtained from a human donor in good health. This sequence joins TRBV19 and TRBJ1-1; tentative D call: TRBD1 (6 bases). CDR3 in DNA: TGTGCCAGTATTGCGGACAGCCTTGAAGCTTTCTTT. This sequence encodes CASIADSLEAFF.